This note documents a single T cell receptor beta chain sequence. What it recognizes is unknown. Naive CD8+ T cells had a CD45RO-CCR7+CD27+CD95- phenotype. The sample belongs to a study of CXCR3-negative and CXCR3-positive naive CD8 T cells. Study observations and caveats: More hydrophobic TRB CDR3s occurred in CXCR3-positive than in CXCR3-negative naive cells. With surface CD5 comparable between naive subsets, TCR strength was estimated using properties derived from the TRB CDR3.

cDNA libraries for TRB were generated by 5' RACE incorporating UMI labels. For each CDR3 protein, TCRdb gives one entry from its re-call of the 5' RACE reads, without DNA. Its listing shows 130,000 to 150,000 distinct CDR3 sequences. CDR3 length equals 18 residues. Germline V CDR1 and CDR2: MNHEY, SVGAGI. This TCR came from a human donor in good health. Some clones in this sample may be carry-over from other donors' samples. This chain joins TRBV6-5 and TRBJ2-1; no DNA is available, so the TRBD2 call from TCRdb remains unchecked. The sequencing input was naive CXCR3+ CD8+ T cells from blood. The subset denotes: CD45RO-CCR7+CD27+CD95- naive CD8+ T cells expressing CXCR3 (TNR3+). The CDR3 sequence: CASTPGLAGSSSYNEQFF.